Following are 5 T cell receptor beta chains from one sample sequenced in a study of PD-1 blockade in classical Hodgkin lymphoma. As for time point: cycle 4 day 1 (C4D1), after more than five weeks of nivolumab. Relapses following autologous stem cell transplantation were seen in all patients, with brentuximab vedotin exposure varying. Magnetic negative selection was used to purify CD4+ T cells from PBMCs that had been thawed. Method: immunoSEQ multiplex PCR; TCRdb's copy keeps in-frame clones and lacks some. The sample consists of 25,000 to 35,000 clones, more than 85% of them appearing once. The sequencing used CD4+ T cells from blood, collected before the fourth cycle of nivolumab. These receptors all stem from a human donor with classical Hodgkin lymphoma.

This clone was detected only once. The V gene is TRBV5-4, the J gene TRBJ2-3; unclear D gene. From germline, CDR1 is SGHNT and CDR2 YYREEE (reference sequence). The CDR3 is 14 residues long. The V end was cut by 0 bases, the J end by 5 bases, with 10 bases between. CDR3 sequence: CASSLGIAGDTQYF. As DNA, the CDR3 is TGTGCCAGCAGCTTGGGGATAGCTGGAGATACGCAGTATTTT.

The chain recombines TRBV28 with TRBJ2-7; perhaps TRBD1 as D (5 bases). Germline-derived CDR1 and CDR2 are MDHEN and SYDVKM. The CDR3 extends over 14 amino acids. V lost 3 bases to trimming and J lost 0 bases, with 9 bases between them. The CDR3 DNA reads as TGTGCCAGCAGTTTCTGGACACTCTCCTACGAGCAGTACTTC. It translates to CASSFWTLSYEQYF.

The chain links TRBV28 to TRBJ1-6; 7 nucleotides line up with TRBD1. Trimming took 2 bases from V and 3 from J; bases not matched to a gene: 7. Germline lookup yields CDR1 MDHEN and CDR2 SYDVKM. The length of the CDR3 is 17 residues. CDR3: CASSLGAGTVYNSPLHF. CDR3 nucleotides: TGTGCCAGCAGTTTAGGAGCCGGGACAGTCTATAATTCACCCCTCCACTTT.

This CDR3 is CAWRLGTSIPGELFF. The CDR3 DNA follows: TGTGCCTGGAGATTGGGGACTAGCATACCCGGGGAGCTGTTTTTT. The chain carries TRBV30 and TRBJ2-2; 9 nucleotides align to TRBD2. The CDR3 spans 15 residues. Germline assignment: CDR1 GTSNPN and CDR2 SVGIG (reference sequence). With V trimmed by 3 bases and J by 6 bases, 8 bases remained unmatched. Full variable domain (rest looked up from reference TRBV30 and TRBJ2-2): SQTIHQWPATLVQPVGSPLSLECTVEGTSNPNLYWYRQAAGRGLQLLFYSVGIGQISSEVPQNLSASRPQDRQFILSSKKLLLSDSGFYLCAWRLGTSIPGELFFGEGSRLTVL.

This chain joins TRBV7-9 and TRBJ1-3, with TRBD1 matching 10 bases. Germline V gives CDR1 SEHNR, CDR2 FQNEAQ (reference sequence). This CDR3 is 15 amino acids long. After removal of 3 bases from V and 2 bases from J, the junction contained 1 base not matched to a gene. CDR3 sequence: CASSLGQGTGNTIYF. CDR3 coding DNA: TGTGCCAGCAGCTTGGGACAGGGGACTGGAAACACCATATATTTT.